A single T cell receptor (beta chain) is shown here with its context. The target of this receptor is not known. No qualities accompany the bases; no much larger clone lies one base away. Genomic DNA was used as template for profiling of TCR beta VDJ combinations and CDR3 sequences. TCR repertoire sequencing was run on an Illumina HiSeq 2000. The published analysis was carried out like this. Repertoire assessment relied on Simpson's diversity index, CDR3 size and DJ length profiles, and TRBV/TRBJ rearrangement plots. The immunodominant clone was defined as the most abundant DNA sequence in deep sequencing data. CDR3 amino acid sequences were checked for sharing across subjects and were also compared against the VDJdb database and published repertoires. The raw public reads went through TCRdb reprocessing: fastp at Q25, MiXCR clone calling, in-frame beta chains kept. Records with the same CDR3 protein are collapsed into one entry carrying the most frequent genes and DNA. These V and J calls are TCRdb output, not the study's own analysis. For this sample the table gives over 150,000 distinct CDR3 sequences, of which approximately 43% were detected only once. About 1.1% of the sample lies in the top ten.

In the study, sorted CD4+ and CD8+ blood T cells from patients with severe aplastic anemia and from healthy subjects underwent deep sequencing of TCR repertoires. Ficoll-Paque density gradient centrifugation was used to isolate peripheral blood mononuclear cells. Before DNA extraction, CD4+ and CD8+ T cells were sorted by FACS or by magnetic beads. The record originates from a study of CD8+CD57+ T cells in acquired aplastic anemia (dated by TCRdb to 2017 to 2018). As for the study more broadly: DNA extracted from sorted CD4+ and CD8+ cells had a mean of around 3 ug, with a range of roughly 0.19 to 27.4 ug. Healthy donor samples averaged approximately 10 million reads for CD4+ and roughly 11 million for CD8+ cells.

CDR3 length: 12 amino acids, cysteine to phenylalanine. The only DNA kept is the CDR3, 36 bases in frame from the first base. From the germline V gene, CDR1 is KGHDR and CDR2 is SFDVKD. A distance of 8 bases separates the germline ends of V and J, which lose 3 bases and 7 bases respectively. General conclusions and limits of the study: Patients and healthy controls showed no significant difference in CD8+ Simpson's diversity (P=0.060). About 30 CD8+ CDR3 sequences were found in both patients and controls but appeared to be highly expressed in patients and within the immunodominant clones of the patients.

This receptor was obtained from a human donor in good health. Sequences were obtained from sorted CD4+, CD8+, or CD8+CD57+ T cells (not recorded which) from PBMCs. The chain is made from TRBV24-1 and TRBJ1-2, with no confidently assigned D gene. The DNA reads as follows: TGTGCCACCAGTGATCCCGGCGGTGGCTACACCTTC. This sequence encodes CATSDPGGGYTF.